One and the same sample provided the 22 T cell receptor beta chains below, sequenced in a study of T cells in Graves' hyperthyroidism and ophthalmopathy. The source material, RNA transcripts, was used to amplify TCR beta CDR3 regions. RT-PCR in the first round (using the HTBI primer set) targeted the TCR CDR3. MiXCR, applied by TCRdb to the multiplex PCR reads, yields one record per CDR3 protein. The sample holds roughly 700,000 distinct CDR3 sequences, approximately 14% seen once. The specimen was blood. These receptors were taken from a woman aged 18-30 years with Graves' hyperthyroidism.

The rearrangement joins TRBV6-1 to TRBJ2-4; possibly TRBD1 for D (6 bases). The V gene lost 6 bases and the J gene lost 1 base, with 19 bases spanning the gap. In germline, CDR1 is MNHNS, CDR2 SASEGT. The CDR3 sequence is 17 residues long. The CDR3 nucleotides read TGTGCCAGCAGCTTGGACAGTTTCTTTTTCGCCAAAAACATTCAGTACTTC. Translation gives CASSLDSFFFAKNIQYF.

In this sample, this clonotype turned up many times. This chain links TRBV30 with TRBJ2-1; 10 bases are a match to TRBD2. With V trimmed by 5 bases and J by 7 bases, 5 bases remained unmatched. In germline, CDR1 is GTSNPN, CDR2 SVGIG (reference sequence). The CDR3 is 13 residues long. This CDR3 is CAWASGRGNEQFF. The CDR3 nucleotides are TGTGCCTGGGCTAGCGGGAGAGGTAATGAGCAGTTCTTC.

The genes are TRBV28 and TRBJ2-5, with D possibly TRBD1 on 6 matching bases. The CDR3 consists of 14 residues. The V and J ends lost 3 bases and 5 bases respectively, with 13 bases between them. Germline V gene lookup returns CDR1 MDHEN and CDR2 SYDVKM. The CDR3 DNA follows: TGTGCCAGCAGTTTTTCTGGGGGCGCGGAGACCCAGTACTTC. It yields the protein CASSFSGGAETQYF. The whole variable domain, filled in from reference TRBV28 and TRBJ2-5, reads DVKVTQSSRYLVKRTGEKVFLECVQDMDHENMFWYRQDPGLGLRLIYFSYDVKMKEKGDIPEGYSVSREKKERFSLILESASTNQTSMYLCASSFSGGAETQYFGPGTRLLVL.

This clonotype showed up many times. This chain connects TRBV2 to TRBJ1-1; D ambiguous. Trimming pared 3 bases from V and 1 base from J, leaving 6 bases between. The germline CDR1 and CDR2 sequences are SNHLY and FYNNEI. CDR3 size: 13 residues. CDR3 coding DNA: TGTGCCAGCAGTGACAGTGGGAACACTGAAGCTTTCTTT. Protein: CASSDSGNTEAFF. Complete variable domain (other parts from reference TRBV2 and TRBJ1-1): EPEVTQTPSHQVTQMGQEVILRCVPISNHLYFYWYRQILGQKVEFLVSFYNNEISEKSEIFDDQFSVERPDGSNFTLKIRSTKLEDSAMYFCASSDSGNTEAFFGQGTRLTVV.

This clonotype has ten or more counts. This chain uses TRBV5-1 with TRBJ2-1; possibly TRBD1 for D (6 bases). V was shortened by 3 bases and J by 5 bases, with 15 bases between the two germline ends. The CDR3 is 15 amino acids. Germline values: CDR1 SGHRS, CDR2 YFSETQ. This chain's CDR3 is CASSSPGQPNNEQFF. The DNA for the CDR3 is TGCGCCAGCAGCTCGCCCGGACAGCCGAACAATGAGCAGTTCTTC.

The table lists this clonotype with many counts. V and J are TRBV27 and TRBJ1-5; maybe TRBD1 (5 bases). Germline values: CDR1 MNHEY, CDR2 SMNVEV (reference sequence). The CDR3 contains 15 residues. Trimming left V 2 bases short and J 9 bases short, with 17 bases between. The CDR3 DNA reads TGTGCCAGCAGTTTACATGGGACGGCGGATGGGCCCCAGCATTTT. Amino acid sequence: CASSLHGTADGPQHF.

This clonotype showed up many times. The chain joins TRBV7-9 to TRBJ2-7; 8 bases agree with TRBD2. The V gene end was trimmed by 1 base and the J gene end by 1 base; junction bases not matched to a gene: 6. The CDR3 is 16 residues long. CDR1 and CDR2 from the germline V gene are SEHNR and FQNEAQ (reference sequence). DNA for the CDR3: TGTGCCAGCAGCTTAGTTGGGCGGGGGGTGTCCTACGAGCAGTACTTC. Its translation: CASSLVGRGVSYEQYF. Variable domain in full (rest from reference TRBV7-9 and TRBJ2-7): DTGVSQNPRHKITKRGQNVTFRCDPISEHNRLYWYRQTLGQGPEFLTYFQNEAQLEKSRLLSDRFSAERPKGSFSTLEIQRTEQGDSAMYLCASSLVGRGVSYEQYFGPGTRLTVT.

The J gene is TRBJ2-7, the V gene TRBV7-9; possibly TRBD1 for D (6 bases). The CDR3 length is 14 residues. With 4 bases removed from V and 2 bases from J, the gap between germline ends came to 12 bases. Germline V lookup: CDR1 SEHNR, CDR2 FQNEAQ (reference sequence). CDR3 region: CASSSIRGPYEQYF. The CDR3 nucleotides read TGTGCCAGCAGCTCTATCAGGGGCCCCTACGAGCAGTACTTC.

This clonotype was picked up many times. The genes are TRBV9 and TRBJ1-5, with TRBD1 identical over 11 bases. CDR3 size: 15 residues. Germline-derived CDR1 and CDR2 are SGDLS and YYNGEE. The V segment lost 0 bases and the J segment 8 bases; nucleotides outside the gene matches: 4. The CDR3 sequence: CASSVVGQGEKPQHF. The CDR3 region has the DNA TGTGCCAGCAGCGTAGTGGGACAGGGGGAAAAGCCCCAGCATTTT.

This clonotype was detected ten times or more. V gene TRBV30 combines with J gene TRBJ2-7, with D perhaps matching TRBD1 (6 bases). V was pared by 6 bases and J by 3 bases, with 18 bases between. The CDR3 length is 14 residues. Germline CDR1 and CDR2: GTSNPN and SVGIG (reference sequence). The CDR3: CACNPGASIYEQYF. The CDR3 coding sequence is TGTGCCTGTAATCCAGGGGCCTCCATCTACGAGCAGTACTTC.

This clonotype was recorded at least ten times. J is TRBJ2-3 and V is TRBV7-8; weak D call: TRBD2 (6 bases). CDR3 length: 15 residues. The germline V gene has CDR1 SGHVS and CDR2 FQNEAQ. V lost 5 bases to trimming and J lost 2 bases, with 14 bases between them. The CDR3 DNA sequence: TGTGCCAGCAGCCGGGAGTCCCTGTACACAGATACGCAGTATTTT. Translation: CASSRESLYTDTQYF.

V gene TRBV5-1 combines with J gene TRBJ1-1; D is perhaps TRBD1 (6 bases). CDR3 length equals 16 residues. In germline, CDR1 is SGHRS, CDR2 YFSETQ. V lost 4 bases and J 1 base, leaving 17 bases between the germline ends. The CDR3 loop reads CASSVPGARENTEAFF. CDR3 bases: TGCGCCAGCAGCGTCCCAGGGGCGAGGGAGAACACTGAAGCTTTCTTT.

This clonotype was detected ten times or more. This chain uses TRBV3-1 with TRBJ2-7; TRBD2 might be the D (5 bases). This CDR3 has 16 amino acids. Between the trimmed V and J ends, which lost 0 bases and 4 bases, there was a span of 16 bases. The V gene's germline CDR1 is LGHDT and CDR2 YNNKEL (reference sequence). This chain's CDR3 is CASSQDPRTFPYEQYF. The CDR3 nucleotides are TGTGCCAGCAGCCAAGATCCCCGGACTTTCCCATACGAGCAGTACTTC.

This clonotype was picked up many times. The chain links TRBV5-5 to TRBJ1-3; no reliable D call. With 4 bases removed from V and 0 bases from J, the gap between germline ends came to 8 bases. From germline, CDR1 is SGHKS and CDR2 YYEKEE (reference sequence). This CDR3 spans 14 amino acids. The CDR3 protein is CASSAVDSGNTIYF. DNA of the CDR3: TGTGCCAGCAGCGCGGTTGACTCTGGAAACACCATATATTTT.

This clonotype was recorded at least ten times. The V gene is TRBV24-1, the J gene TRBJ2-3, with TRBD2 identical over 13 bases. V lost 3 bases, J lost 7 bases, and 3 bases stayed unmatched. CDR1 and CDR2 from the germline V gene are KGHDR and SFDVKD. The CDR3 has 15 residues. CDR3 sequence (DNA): TGTGCCACCAGTGATCCCGGGACTAGCGGGAATACGCAGTATTTT. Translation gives CATSDPGTSGNTQYF.

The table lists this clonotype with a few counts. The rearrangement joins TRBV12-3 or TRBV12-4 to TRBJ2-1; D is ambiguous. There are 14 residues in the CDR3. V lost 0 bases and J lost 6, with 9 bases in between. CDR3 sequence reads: CASSLARRSNEQFF. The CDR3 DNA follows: TGTGCCAGCAGTTTAGCGCGACGATCCAATGAGCAGTTCTTC.

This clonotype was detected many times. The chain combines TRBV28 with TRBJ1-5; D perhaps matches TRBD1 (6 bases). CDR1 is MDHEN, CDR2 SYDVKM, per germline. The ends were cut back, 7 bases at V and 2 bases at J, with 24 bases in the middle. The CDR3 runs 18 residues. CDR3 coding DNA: TGTGCCAGCAAAACCGGGACACACGTTTATGGTGGCAATCAGCCCCAGCATTTT. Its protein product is CASKTGTHVYGGNQPQHF.

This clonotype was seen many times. In DNA, the CDR3 is TGTGCCATCAGTGGACAGGGGGCCTACGAGCAGTACTTC. Protein product: CAISGQGAYEQYF. This sequence joins TRBV10-3 and TRBJ2-7; the match to TRBD1 covers 9 bases. There are 13 residues in the CDR3. Trimming removed 4 bases from V and 2 bases from J; junction bases left unmatched: 0. CDR1 ENHRY and CDR2 SYGVKD come from the germline V gene.

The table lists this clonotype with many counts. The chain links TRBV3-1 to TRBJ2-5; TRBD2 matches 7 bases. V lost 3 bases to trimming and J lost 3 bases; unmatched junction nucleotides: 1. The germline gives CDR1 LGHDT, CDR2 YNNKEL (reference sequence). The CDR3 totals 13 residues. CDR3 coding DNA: TGTGCCAGCAGCCAGAGCGGGAAAGAGACCCAGTACTTC. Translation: CASSQSGKETQYF.

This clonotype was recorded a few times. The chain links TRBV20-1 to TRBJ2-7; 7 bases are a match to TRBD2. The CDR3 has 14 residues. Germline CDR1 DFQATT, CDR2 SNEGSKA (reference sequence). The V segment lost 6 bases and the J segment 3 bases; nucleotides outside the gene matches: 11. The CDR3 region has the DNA TGCAGTGCCTCGGGAGGTGCTCACCTCTACGAGCAGTACTTC. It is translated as CSASGGAHLYEQYF.

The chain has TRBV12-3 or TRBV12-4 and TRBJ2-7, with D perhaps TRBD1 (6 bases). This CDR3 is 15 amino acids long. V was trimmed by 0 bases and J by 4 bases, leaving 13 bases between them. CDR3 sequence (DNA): TGTGCCAGCAGTTTAGCCCTTCGGACAGTATACGAGCAGTACTTC. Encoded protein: CASSLALRTVYEQYF.

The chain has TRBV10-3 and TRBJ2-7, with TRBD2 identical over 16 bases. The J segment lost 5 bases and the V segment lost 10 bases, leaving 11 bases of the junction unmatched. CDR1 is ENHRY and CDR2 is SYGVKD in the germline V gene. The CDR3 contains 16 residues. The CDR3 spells CATSEGLAGGIHEQYF. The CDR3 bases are TGTGCCACCTCTGAGGGACTAGCGGGAGGGATCCACGAGCAGTACTTC.